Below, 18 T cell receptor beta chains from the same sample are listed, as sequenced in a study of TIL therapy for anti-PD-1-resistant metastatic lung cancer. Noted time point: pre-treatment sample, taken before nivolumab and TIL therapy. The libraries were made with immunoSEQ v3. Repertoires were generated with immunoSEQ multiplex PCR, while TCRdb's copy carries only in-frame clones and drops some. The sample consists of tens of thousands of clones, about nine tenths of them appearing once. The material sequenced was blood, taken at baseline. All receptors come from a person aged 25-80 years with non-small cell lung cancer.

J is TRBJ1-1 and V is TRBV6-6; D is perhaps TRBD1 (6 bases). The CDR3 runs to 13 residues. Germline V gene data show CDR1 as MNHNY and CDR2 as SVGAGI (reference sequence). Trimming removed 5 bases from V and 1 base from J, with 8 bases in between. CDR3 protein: CASSEGQNTEAFF. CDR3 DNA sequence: TGTGCCAGCAGTGAGGGACAGAACACTGAAGCTTTCTTT.

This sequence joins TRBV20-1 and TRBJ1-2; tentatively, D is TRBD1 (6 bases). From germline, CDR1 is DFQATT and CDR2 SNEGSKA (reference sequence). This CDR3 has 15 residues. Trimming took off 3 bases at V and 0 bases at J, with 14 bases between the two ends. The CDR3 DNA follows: TGCAGTGCTAGTGCTCACGGGACACCTAACTATGGCTACACCTTC. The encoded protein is CSASAHGTPNYGYTF.

The DNA for the CDR3 is TGTGCCAGTAGTAGCGAATCCCAAGAGACCCAGTACTTC. Amino acids: CASSSESQETQYF. The V call is TRBV19, the J call TRBJ2-5, with D hard to call. In germline, CDR1 is LNHDA, CDR2 SQIVND (reference sequence). This CDR3 has 13 amino acids. V lost 4 bases to trimming and J lost 1 base, with 7 bases between them.

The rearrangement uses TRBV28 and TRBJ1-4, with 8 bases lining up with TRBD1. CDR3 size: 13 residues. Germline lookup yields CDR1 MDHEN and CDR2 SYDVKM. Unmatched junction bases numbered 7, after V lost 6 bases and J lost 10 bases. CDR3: CASRAHDRGKLFF. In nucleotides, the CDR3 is TGTGCCAGCAGGGCTCATGACAGGGGAAAACTGTTTTTT.

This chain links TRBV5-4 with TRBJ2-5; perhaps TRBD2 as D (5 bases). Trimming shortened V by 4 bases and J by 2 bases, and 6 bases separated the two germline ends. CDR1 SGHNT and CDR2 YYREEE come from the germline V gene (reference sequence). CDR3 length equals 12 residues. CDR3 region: CASSPGQETQYF. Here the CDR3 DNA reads TGTGCCAGCAGCCCGGGGCAAGAGACCCAGTACTTC. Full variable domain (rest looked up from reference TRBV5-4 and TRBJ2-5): ETGVTQSPTHLIKTRGQQVTLRCSSQSGHNTVSWYQQALGQGPQFIFQYYREEENGRGNFPPRFSGLQFPNYSSELNVNALELDDSALYLCASSPGQETQYFGPGTRLLVL.

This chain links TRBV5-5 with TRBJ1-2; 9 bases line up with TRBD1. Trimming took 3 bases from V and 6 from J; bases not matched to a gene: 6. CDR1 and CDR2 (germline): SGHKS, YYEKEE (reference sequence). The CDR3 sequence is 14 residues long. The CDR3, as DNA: TGTGCCAGCAGCTCGGACAGGGGCAGGCATGGCTACACCTTC. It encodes CASSSDRGRHGYTF.

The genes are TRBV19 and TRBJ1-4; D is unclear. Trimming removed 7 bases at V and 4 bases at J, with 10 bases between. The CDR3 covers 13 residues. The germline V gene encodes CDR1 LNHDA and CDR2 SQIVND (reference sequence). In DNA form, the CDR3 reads TGTGCCAGTACCTGGCGGCTTAATGAAAAACTGTTTTTT. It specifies CASTWRLNEKLFF.

In DNA form, the CDR3 reads TGTGCCAGCAGTCCGTACGCCCCGGGCGCGTTTGGTGGCTACACCTTC. Translation gives CASSPYAPGAFGGYTF. The chain joins TRBV27 to TRBJ1-2; unclear D gene. The CDR3 contains 16 residues. Germline CDR1 is MNHEY and CDR2 is SMNVEV (reference sequence). The V and J ends lost 5 bases and 7 bases respectively, with 23 bases between them.

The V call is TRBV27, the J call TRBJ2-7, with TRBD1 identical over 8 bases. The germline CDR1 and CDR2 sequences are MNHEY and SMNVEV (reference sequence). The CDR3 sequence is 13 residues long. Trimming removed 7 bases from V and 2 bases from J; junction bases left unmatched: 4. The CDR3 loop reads CASKGTGAYEQYF. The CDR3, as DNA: TGTGCCAGCAAAGGGACAGGAGCCTACGAGCAGTACTTC.

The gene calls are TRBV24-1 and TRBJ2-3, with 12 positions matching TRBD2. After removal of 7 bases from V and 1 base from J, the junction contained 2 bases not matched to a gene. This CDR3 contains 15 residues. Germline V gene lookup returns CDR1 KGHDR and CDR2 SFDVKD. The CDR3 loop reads CATRTSGSGTDTQYF. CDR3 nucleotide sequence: TGTGCCACCAGGACTAGCGGGAGTGGCACAGATACGCAGTATTTT.

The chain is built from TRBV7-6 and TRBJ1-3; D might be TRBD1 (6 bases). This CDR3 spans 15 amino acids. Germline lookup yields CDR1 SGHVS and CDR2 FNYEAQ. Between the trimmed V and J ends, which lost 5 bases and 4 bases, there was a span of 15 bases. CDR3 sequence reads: CASSGWGAKGNTIYF. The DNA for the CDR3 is TGTGCCAGCAGCGGGTGGGGGGCGAAAGGAAACACCATATATTTT.

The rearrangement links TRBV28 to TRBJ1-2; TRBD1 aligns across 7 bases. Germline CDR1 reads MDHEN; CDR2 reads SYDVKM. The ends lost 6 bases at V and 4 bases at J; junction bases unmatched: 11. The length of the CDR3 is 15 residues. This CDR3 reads CASSWGGQSFYGYTF. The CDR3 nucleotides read TGTGCCAGCAGCTGGGGGGGACAGAGTTTCTATGGCTACACCTTC.

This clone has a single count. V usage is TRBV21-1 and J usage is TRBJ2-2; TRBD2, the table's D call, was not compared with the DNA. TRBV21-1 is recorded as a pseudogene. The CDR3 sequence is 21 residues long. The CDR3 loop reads CASSTFEGLAGPIFNTGELFF. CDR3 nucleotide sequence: TGTGCCAGCAGCACCTTCGAGGGACTAGCGGGGCCAATATTCAACACCGGGGAGCTGTTTTTT.

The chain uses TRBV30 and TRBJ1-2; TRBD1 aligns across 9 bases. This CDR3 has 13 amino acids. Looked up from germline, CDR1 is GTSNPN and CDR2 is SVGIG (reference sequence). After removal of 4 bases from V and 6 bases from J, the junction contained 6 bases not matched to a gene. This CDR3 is CAWNKQGADGYTF. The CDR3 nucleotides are TGTGCCTGGAACAAACAGGGGGCGGATGGCTACACCTTC.

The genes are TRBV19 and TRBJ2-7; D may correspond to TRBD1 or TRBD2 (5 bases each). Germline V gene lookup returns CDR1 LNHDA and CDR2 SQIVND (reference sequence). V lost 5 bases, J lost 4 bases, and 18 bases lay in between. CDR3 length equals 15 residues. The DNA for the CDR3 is TGTGCCAGTAGTGCCTCCGGGACGGGAACTTACGAGCAGTACTTC. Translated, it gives CASSASGTGTYEQYF.

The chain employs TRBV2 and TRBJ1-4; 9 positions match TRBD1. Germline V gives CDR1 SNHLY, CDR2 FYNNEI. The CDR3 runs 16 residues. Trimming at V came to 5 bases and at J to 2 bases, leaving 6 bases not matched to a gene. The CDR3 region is CASSPGQGGTNEKLFF. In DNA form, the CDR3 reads TGTGCCAGCAGTCCGGGACAGGGAGGGACTAATGAAAAACTGTTTTTT.

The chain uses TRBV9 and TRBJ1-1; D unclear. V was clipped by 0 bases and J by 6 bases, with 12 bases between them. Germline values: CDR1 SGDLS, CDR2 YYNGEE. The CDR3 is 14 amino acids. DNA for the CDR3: TGTGCCAGCAGCGTAGGAGGGAAAGACTCTGAAGCTTTCTTT. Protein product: CASSVGGKDSEAFF.

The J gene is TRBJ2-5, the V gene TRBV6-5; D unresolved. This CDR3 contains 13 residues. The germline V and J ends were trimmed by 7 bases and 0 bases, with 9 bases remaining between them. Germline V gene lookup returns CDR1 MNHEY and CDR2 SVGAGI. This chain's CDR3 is CASKKEYQETQYF. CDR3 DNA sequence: TGTGCCAGCAAGAAAGAGTACCAAGAGACCCAGTACTTC.